Shown below are 10 T cell receptor beta chains from a single sample sequenced in a study of cytomegalovirus exposure and HLA in healthy donors. The PCR employed 60 Vbeta primers together with 13 Jbeta primers. Repertoires were generated with immunoSEQ multiplex PCR, while TCRdb's copy carries only in-frame clones and drops some. The sample includes under 200,000 clones, roughly 73% seen only once; the top ten take 1.5% to 2%. The sequencing input was PBMCs. These TCRs come from a woman aged 25 to 45 in good health and CMV-seronegative.

This clone was seen only a few times. The chain carries TRBV9 and TRBJ2-6; TRBD2 aligns across 13 bases. CDR3 size: 18 residues. Germline V gene lookup returns CDR1 SGDLS and CDR2 YYNGEE. V was clipped by 2 bases and J by 0 bases; unmatched bases: 2. In DNA, the CDR3 is TGTGCCAGCAGCGTCGGACTAGCGGGGGTCTCTGGGGCCAACGTCCTGACTTTC. Protein: CASSVGLAGVSGANVLTF.

The sample holds a few counts of this clone. The chain recombines TRBV19 with TRBJ2-7, with a weak D call TRBD1 (6 bases). Germline-derived CDR1 and CDR2 are LNHDA and SQIVND (reference sequence). V lost 6 bases and J lost 6, with 18 bases in between. The CDR3 extends over 14 amino acids. The CDR3 spells CASRPGGHNSEQYF. CDR3 nucleotides: TGTGCCAGTAGGCCTGGGGGACACAATTCCGAGCAGTACTTC. Full variable domain (outside the CDR3, taken from reference TRBV19 and TRBJ2-7): DGGITQSPKYLFRKEGQNVTLSCEQNLNHDAMYWYRQDPGQGLRLIYYSQIVNDFQKGDIAEGYSVSREKKESFPLTVTSAQKNPTAFYLCASRPGGHNSEQYFGPGTRLTVT.

J is TRBJ2-1 and V is TRBV11-2; TRBD1 is a possible D gene (5 bases). Germline V gene sequence: CDR1 SGHAT, CDR2 FQNNGV. Trimming stripped 0 bases from V and 2 bases from J, with 23 bases between. The CDR3 is 20 amino acids. DNA of the CDR3: TGTGCCAGCAGCTTAGAGGCCCCCTTGGGGAAGGGGCGAACCTACAATGAGCAGTTCTTC. Its protein product is CASSLEAPLGKGRTYNEQFF.

This chain uses TRBV9 with TRBJ2-3; 7 nucleotides match TRBD2. This CDR3 region has 14 residues. With 5 bases clipped from V and 2 bases from J, the junction kept 5 bases outside the gene matches. Germline V CDR1 and CDR2: SGDLS, YYNGEE. The CDR3 is CASRGGMDTDTQYF. The CDR3 DNA reads TGTGCCAGCAGGGGGGGGATGGACACAGATACGCAGTATTTT.

The V gene is TRBV4-3, the J gene TRBJ1-1; 10 nucleotides line up with TRBD1. Germline assignment: CDR1 LGHNA and CDR2 YSLEER. The CDR3 is 15 amino acids. V lost 1 base to trimming and J lost 4 bases; unmatched junction nucleotides: 3. The CDR3 loop is CASSQAGQGSTEAFF. CDR3 bases: TGCGCCAGCAGCCAAGCGGGACAGGGGAGCACTGAAGCTTTCTTT.

This chain links TRBV29-1 with TRBJ1-1, with D possibly matching TRBD1 (5 bases). The CDR3 has 11 residues. Trimming pared 2 bases from V and 7 bases from J, leaving 8 bases between. Germline values: CDR1 SQVTM, CDR2 ANQGSEA. The CDR3 region is CSVERGSEAFF. The CDR3 DNA reads as TGCAGCGTTGAAAGGGGTAGTGAAGCTTTCTTT.

The J gene is TRBJ2-7, the V gene TRBV19; the match to TRBD1 covers 8 bases. This CDR3 spans 14 amino acids. With V trimmed by 3 bases and J by 3 bases, 4 bases remained unmatched. In germline, CDR1 is LNHDA, CDR2 SQIVND (reference sequence). The CDR3 is CASSMTGDFYEQYF. In DNA form, the CDR3 reads TGTGCCAGTAGTATGACAGGGGACTTCTACGAGCAGTACTTC.

The chain combines TRBV7-6 with TRBJ2-5; TRBD2 matches at 9 bases. V lost 1 base to trimming and J lost 2 bases; unmatched junction nucleotides: 5. The CDR3 sequence is 16 residues long. The germline CDR1 and CDR2 sequences are SGHVS and FNYEAQ. The CDR3 spells CASSLDLRGGQETQYF. The CDR3 DNA reads as TGTGCCAGCAGCTTAGACCTGCGGGGGGGGCAAGAGACCCAGTACTTC.

V and J are TRBV19 and TRBJ1-2, with D unclear. Germline V gives CDR1 LNHDA, CDR2 SQIVND (reference sequence). The length of the CDR3 is 14 residues. V lost 5 bases and J lost 5, with 15 bases in between. This CDR3 is CASSVNLAGYGYTF. Written as DNA, the CDR3 is TGTGCCAGTAGTGTCAACCTCGCGGGTTATGGCTACACCTTC.

The chain uses TRBV9 and TRBJ2-1; maybe TRBD2 (6 bases). Germline loops: CDR1 SGDLS, CDR2 YYNGEE. Trimming pared 4 bases from V and 0 bases from J, leaving 14 bases between. The CDR3 consists of 16 residues. CDR3 residues: CASSTPGDGSYNEQFF. The DNA for the CDR3 is TGTGCCAGCAGCACCCCGGGGGATGGCTCCTACAATGAGCAGTTCTTC. Using reference TRBV9 and TRBJ2-1 for the parts outside the CDR3, the full variable domain is DSGVTQTPKHLITATGQRVTLRCSPRSGDLSVYWYQQSLDQGLQFLIQYYNGEERAKGNILERFSAQQFPDLHSELNLSSLELGDSALYFCASSTPGDGSYNEQFFGPGTRLTVL.